A selection of T cell receptor beta chains follows, all from one sample in a study of cytomegalovirus exposure and HLA in healthy donors. Sequencing used immunoSEQ multiplex PCR; TCRdb keeps in-frame clones, though not all of them. Here the sample spans 150,000 to 200,000 clones, 70% to 80% being singletons. The material sequenced was PBMCs. The receptors originated from a woman between 50 and 59 years old in good health and CMV-seronegative. CDR3s include the opening cysteine and the closing phenylalanine or tryptophan. A D gene is named only where the DNA matches it firmly. Clone size, where shown, is once, few, many, or a class for clones that have expanded.

j_call cdr3_length d_call clone_size v_call cdr3_aa cdr3_nt
TRBJ1-3 16 . once TRBV9 CASSVASQASGNTIYF TGTGCCAGCAGCGTAGCGAGTCAGGCATCTGGAAACACCATATATTTT
TRBJ1-3 14 . . TRBV7-2 CASSIQVFGNTIYF TGTGCCAGCAGTATTCAGGTGTTTGGAAACACCATATATTTT
TRBJ2-1 18 TRBD2 . TRBV5-1 CASSLGLAGETSYNEQFF TGCGCCAGCAGCTTAGGACTAGCGGGAGAAACCTCCTACAATGAGCAGTTCTTC
TRBJ2-1 11 . . TRBV28 CASSTRVEQFF TGTGCCAGCAGTACTCGGGTTGAGCAGTTCTTC
TRBJ1-5 15 . . TRBV7-2 CASSFGGGGGQPQHF TGTGCCAGCAGCTTCGGCGGGGGAGGCGGTCAGCCCCAGCATTTT
TRBJ2-5 11 . . TRBV29-1 CSVRDIETQYF TGCAGCGTTCGGGACATAGAGACCCAGTACTTC
TRBJ2-3 15 TRBD2 . TRBV5-1 CASSDGTRGTDTQYF TGCGCCAGCAGCGATGGGACTAGGGGAACAGATACGCAGTATTTT
TRBJ2-5 13 . . TRBV18 CASSPQGWETQYF TGTGCCAGCTCACCGCAGGGGTGGGAGACCCAGTACTTC
TRBJ1-6 18 . . TRBV7-8 CASSFRAPGGSYNSPLHF TGTGCCAGCAGCTTCCGGGCCCCCGGGGGCTCCTATAATTCACCCCTCCACTTT
TRBJ2-1 17 TRBD2 . TRBV5-8 CASSLSGLAGMFDEQFF TGTGCCAGCAGCTTATCCGGACTAGCGGGGATGTTCGATGAGCAGTTCTTC
TRBJ1-2 13 TRBD1 . TRBV7-6 CASSLGDSYGYTF TGTGCCAGCAGCTTAGGGGACAGCTATGGCTACACCTTC
TRBJ1-4 19 TRBD1 . TRBV7-9 CASSVWRTGHFATNEKLFF TGTGCCAGCAGCGTCTGGCGGACAGGTCATTTTGCAACTAATGAAAAACTGTTTTTT
TRBJ1-4 16 TRBD1 few TRBV10-3 CAISDWDRGLSEKLFF TGTGCCATCAGTGATTGGGACAGGGGGCTATCTGAAAAACTGTTTTTT
TRBJ1-4 14 . . TRBV4-2 CASSQTGDGEKLFF TGTGCCAGCAGCCAAACGGGGGATGGGGAAAAACTGTTTTTT
TRBJ1-1 14 . few TRBV19 CASTPLGGRTEAFF TGTGCCAGTACCCCGTTGGGGGGAAGAACTGAAGCTTTCTTT
TRBJ1-6 19 . few TRBV27 CASSPNRPRVRSYNSPLHF TGTGCCAGCAGTCCCAACCGCCCCCGGGTTCGCTCCTATAATTCACCCCTCCACTTT
TRBJ1-1 14 . few TRBV30 CAWNPAGPNTEAFF TGTGCCTGGAACCCTGCTGGGCCGAACACTGAAGCTTTCTTT
TRBJ1-5 15 TRBD1 . TRBV19 CASKWGQGGNQPQHF TGTGCCAGTAAATGGGGACAGGGTGGCAATCAGCCCCAGCATTTT
TRBJ1-5 13 . few TRBV4-1 CASSQGGNQPQHF TGCGCCAGCAGCCAAGGAGGGAACCAGCCCCAGCATTTT
TRBJ2-7 14 TRBD2 . TRBV27 CASGKAGGSYEQYF TGTGCCAGCGGGAAAGCGGGGGGCTCCTACGAGCAGTACTTC
TRBJ1-2 16 TRBD1 . TRBV7-8 CASSPTTGGPFYGYTF TGTGCCAGCAGCCCTACGACAGGGGGCCCCTTCTATGGCTACACCTTC
TRBJ2-6 19 . . TRBV2 CASREKMQGRLSGANVLTF TGTGCCAGCAGGGAGAAAATGCAGGGAAGACTCTCTGGGGCCAACGTCCTGACTTTC
TRBJ1-2 12 . . TRBV7-8 CASTQPNYGYTF TGTGCCAGCACACAGCCTAACTATGGCTACACCTTC
TRBJ1-5 14 . . TRBV7-9 CSSGRGGSNQPQHF TGTTCCAGCGGGAGGGGTGGGAGCAATCAGCCCCAGCATTTT
TRBJ1-1 16 . once TRBV6-6 CASSYSITGLNTEAFF TGTGCCAGCAGTTACTCGATTACGGGTCTGAACACTGAAGCTTTCTTT
TRBJ1-1 12 . . TRBV6-1 CASVGGNTEAFF TGTGCCAGCGTGGGGGGGAACACTGAAGCTTTCTTT
TRBJ2-5 17 . . TRBV11-2 CASSRSPKPRDQETQYF TGTGCCAGCAGTCGTAGCCCTAAACCGAGGGACCAAGAGACCCAGTACTTC
TRBJ2-3 15 . . TRBV9 CASSVAGASTDTQYF TGTGCCAGCAGCGTAGCTGGGGCTAGCACAGATACGCAGTATTTT
TRBJ2-2 15 TRBD1 few TRBV2 CASRSGTGRTGELFF TGTGCCAGCCGCTCCGGGACAGGGCGGACCGGGGAGCTGTTTTTT
TRBJ1-2 13 . . TRBV19 CASGMPVELGYTF TGTGCCAGTGGTATGCCCGTCGAGCTTGGCTACACCTTC
TRBJ2-2 17 TRBD1 . TRBV25-1 CASQIGQGVPNTGELFF TGTGCCAGCCAGATTGGACAGGGGGTACCGAACACCGGGGAGCTGTTTTTT
TRBJ2-6 15 . . TRBV18 CASSPRTSGANVLTF TGTGCCAGCTCCCCAAGGACTTCTGGGGCCAACGTCCTGACTTTC
TRBJ1-2 14 . . TRBV27 CASSFRGAQNGYTF TGTGCCAGCAGTTTCCGGGGGGCGCAAAATGGCTACACCTTC
TRBJ1-5 15 . few TRBV4-3 CASSQDFGGNQPQHF TGCGCCAGCAGCCAAGACTTCGGGGGAAATCAGCCCCAGCATTTT
TRBJ1-3 16 . . TRBV7-2 CASSYTRISSGNTIYF TGTGCCAGCAGCTATACACGAATTTCCTCTGGAAACACCATATATTTT
TRBJ1-5 14 . few TRBV10-3 CAISEGLSNQPQHF TGTGCCATCAGTGAGGGACTTAGCAATCAGCCCCAGCATTTT
TRBJ1-1 15 TRBD1 . TRBV19 CASSSRTGGNTEAFF TGTGCCAGTAGTTCAAGGACAGGGGGGAACACTGAAGCTTTCTTT
TRBJ2-3 16 . . TRBV23-1 CASSQSPPGPADTQYF TGCGCCAGCAGTCAGTCCCCACCGGGTCCTGCAGATACGCAGTATTTT
TRBJ2-3 12 . . TRBV10-3 CATSVGTDTQYF TGTGCCACCTCGGTCGGCACAGATACGCAGTATTTT
TRBJ1-1 14 . few TRBV6-6 CASRSVLMNTEAFF TGTGCCAGCAGGTCAGTGCTCATGAACACTGAAGCTTTCTTT
TRBJ2-2 15 TRBD1 . TRBV6-5 CASRTDRMNTGELFF TGTGCCAGCAGAACGGACAGGATGAACACCGGGGAGCTGTTTTTT
TRBJ1-2 13 . . TRBV14 CASSQVIHYGYTF TGTGCCAGCAGCCAAGTAATTCACTATGGCTACACCTTC
TRBJ2-3 16 TRBD1 few TRBV5-6 CASSLGWTGGTDTQYF TGTGCCAGCAGCTTGGGATGGACAGGGGGCACAGATACGCAGTATTTT
TRBJ2-1 14 . . TRBV18 CASSPGVSYNEQFF TGTGCCAGCTCACCAGGAGTCTCCTACAATGAGCAGTTCTTC
TRBJ2-3 14 TRBD2 . TRBV9 CASSASGRSDTQYF TGTGCCAGCAGCGCTAGCGGGAGATCTGATACGCAGTATTTT
TRBJ2-1 13 . once TRBV5-6 CASSSPTDNEQFF TGTGCCAGCAGCTCCCCGACAGACAATGAGCAGTTCTTC
TRBJ2-7 13 . . TRBV13 CASSLDRPYEQYF TGTGCCAGCAGCCTCGACAGGCCCTACGAGCAGTACTTC
TRBJ2-5 17 TRBD2 . TRBV9 CASSEDLRLAGQETQYF TGTGCCAGCAGCGAGGACCTTAGACTAGCGGGTCAAGAGACCCAGTACTTC
TRBJ2-7 14 . . TRBV1 CTSSQDSRGYEQYF TGCACCAGCAGCCAAGATTCCAGGGGCTACGAGCAGTACTTC
TRBJ2-7 11 . . TRBV28 CASSLKEGGYF TGTGCCAGCAGTTTAAAGGAGGGAGGATACTTC
TRBJ2-3 16 . once TRBV14 CASSQRRGSDTDTQYF TGTGCCAGCAGCCAACGGAGGGGCAGCGACACAGATACGCAGTATTTT
TRBJ2-4 19 . . TRBV12-2 CASRLEAPLAGGPGNIQYF TGTGCAAGTCGCTTAGAAGCCCCACTAGCGGGAGGGCCGGGGAACATTCAGTACTTC